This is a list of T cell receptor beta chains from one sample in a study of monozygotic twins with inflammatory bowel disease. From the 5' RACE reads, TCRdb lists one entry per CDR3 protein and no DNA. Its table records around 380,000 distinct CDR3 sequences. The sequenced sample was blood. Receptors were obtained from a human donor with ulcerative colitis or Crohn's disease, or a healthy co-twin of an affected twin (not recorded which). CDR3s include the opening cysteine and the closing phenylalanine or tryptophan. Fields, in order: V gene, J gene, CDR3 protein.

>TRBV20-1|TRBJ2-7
CSARSVPLSYEQYF
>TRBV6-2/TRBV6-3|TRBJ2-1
CASSYPSGGSYNEQFF
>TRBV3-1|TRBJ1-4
CASSQGTGKTTNEKLFF
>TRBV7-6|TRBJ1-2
CASSLAGTYGYTF
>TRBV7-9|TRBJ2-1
CASSRRTSGGDEQFF
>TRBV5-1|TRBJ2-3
CASSLDGDTQYF
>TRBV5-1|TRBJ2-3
CASSLVAAGLSTDTQYF
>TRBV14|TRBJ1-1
CASSPRTLATEAFF
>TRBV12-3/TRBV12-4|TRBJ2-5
CASRPRQGMETQYF
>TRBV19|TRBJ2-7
CASSPTSGGAYEQNF
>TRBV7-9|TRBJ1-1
CASSLDMLGTEAFF
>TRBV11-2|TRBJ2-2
CASSFNPTGTNTGELFF
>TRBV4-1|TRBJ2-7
CASSQELQILYEQYF
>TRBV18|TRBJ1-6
CASSSAGTGSPLHF
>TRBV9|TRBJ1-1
CASSVVANTEAFF
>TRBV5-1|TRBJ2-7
CASSPTTSGGEQYF
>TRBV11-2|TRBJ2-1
CASSLAGLADNEQFF
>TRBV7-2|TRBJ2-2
CASSFRRGSGELFF
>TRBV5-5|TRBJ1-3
CASSRGLFSGNTIYF
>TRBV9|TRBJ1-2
CASSRDANYGYTF
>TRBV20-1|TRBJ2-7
CSAWDRGDEQYF
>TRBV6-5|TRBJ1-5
CASSYNLGQPQHF
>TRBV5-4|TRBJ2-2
CASSGAGSGSGELFF
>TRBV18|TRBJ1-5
CASSRIQGGNQPQHF
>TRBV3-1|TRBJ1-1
CASSQDLYKKAEAFF
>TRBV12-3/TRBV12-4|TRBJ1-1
CASSLLRWGGGSAEAFF
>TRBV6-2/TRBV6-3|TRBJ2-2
CASSYGAGELFF